The present T cell receptor beta chain was sequenced within a study of identical twins. Study-wide points: Within monozygotic twins, out-of-frame TCR alpha sharing was underestimated by the models.

TCRdb recomputed calls from the 5' RACE reads with MiXCR, one row per CDR3 protein. This sample has under 300,000 distinct CDR3 sequences, with around 15% found just once. This clonotype came up a few times. The antigen is unknown. Among all donors, each was a healthy Caucasian. CDR3 length: 15 amino acids. The ends lost 5 bases at V and 8 bases at J; junction bases unmatched: 10. CDR1 SGHNT and CDR2 YENEEA come from the germline V gene. The V call is TRBV11-3, the J call TRBJ2-1; 9 bases line up with TRBD2. The receptor was derived from a young woman in good health. What was sequenced was memory (CD45RO+) T cells sorted from blood. The CDR3 spells CASSPGVSGSDEQFF. As DNA, the CDR3 is TGTGCCAGCAGCCCCGGTGTTAGCGGGAGTGATGAGCAGTTCTTC.